The 14 T cell receptor beta chains given below trace back to one sample, sequenced in a study of T cell responses to AZD1222 COVID-19 vaccine. Profiled with immunoSEQ multiplex PCR; TCRdb holds only in-frame clones, not every one. The data show roughly 120,000 clones, around 91% seen once. Material: peripheral blood, obtained 28 days after the second AZD1222 dose. All receptors derive from an adult who received the AZD1222 COVID-19 vaccine.

The V gene is TRBV18, the J gene TRBJ2-2, with 8 bases aligning to TRBD2. CDR3 length equals 17 residues. V gave up 3 bases and J gave up 2 bases; unmatched junction bases: 8. Germline loops: CDR1 KGHSH, CDR2 LQKENI. CDR3 bases: TGTGCCAGCTCACCGCTCAGGACTAGCTATAACACCGGGGAGCTGTTTTTT. Its translation: CASSPLRTSYNTGELFF. The entire variable domain, with the rest obtained from reference TRBV18 and TRBJ2-2, is as follows: NAGVMQNPRHLVRRRGQEARLRCSPMKGHSHVYWYRQLPEEGLKFMVYLQKENIIDESGMPKERFSAEFPKEGPSILRIQQVVRGDSAAYFCASSPLRTSYNTGELFFGEGSRLTVL.

The J gene is TRBJ1-2, the V gene TRBV29-1, with 9 positions matching TRBD1. CDR1 is SQVTM, CDR2 ANQGSEA, per germline. With 7 bases clipped from V and 4 bases from J, the junction kept 7 bases outside the gene matches. The CDR3 is 13 residues long. The CDR3 sequence: CSAWGQGGYGYTF. In nucleotides, the CDR3 is TGCAGCGCCTGGGGACAGGGTGGCTATGGCTACACCTTC.

Only one count was recorded for this clone. The J gene is TRBJ2-3, the V gene TRBV6-4; 8 nucleotides align to TRBD1. Germline V gives CDR1 MRHNA, CDR2 SNTAGT. Trimming removed 0 bases from V and 5 bases from J; junction bases left unmatched: 13. CDR3 length: 18 amino acids. The CDR3 protein is CASSDSVLGQGMQDTQYF. Written as DNA, the CDR3 is TGTGCCAGCAGTGACTCGGTTTTAGGACAGGGTATGCAAGATACGCAGTATTTT.

CDR3 region: CATSGGQGSLTEAFF. DNA of the CDR3: TGTGCCACCAGCGGAGGACAGGGCTCCCTCACTGAAGCTTTCTTT. V usage is TRBV15 and J usage is TRBJ1-1, with 8 bases identical to TRBD1. V lost 5 bases to trimming and J lost 4 bases; unmatched junction nucleotides: 9. The CDR3 runs 15 residues. CDR1 is LNHNV and CDR2 is YYDKDF in the germline V gene (reference sequence).

The chain uses TRBV2 and TRBJ2-5; 8 bases line up with TRBD1. The CDR3 is 15 amino acids. CDR1 is SNHLY, CDR2 FYNNEI, per germline. V trimming: 6 bases; J trimming: 2 bases; junction bases outside the gene matches: 8. CDR3 DNA: TGTGCCAGCAGCGGACAGGGAGGTCTGCAAGAGACCCAGTACTTC. It translates to CASSGQGGLQETQYF.

The V and J genes are TRBV9 and TRBJ2-1; 8 bases match TRBD1. The V and J ends lost 2 bases and 8 bases, in that order; junction bases with no gene match: 9. From germline, CDR1 is SGDLS and CDR2 YYNGEE. The CDR3 spans 15 residues. This CDR3 is CASSVGTGALDEQFF. CDR3 DNA sequence: TGTGCCAGCAGCGTGGGGACAGGAGCCCTCGATGAGCAGTTCTTC.

This chain links TRBV5-1 with TRBJ2-7; D may be TRBD1 or TRBD2 (5 bases each). Deletions cut 2 bases from V and 4 bases from J, with 13 bases between. The CDR3 is 14 amino acids. Germline CDR1 SGHRS, CDR2 YFSETQ. The CDR3 nucleotides read TGCGCCAGCAGCTTTGGGACGGATCTATACGAGCAGTACTTC. This translates into CASSFGTDLYEQYF.

The chain combines TRBV18 with TRBJ1-2; D is possibly TRBD1 (5 bases). This CDR3 is 15 amino acids long. Germline assignment: CDR1 KGHSH and CDR2 LQKENI. The V and J ends lost 3 bases and 6 bases respectively, with 17 bases between them. CDR3 sequence (DNA): TGTGCCAGCTCACCGGGCTCGGGGCGAGGAGATGGCTACACCTTC. This encodes CASSPGSGRGDGYTF.

A few counts support this clone. CDR3 coding DNA: TGTGCCAGCAGTTACGGGGGACAAAATAATTCACCCCTCCACTTT. Protein: CASSYGGQNNSPLHF. The chain uses TRBV6-6 and TRBJ1-6, with TRBD1 as a possible D gene (6 bases). The CDR3 loop spans 15 amino acids. CDR1 and CDR2 (germline): MNHNY, SVGAGI (reference sequence). Trimming cost V 2 bases and J 5 bases, with 10 bases left between them.

This clone appeared a single time. The sample contains more than one DNA sequence encoding this CDR3. The V gene is TRBV28, the J gene TRBJ1-4; D uncertain. Germline V gene sequence: CDR1 MDHEN, CDR2 SYDVKM. V was pared by 6 bases and J by 5 bases, with 4 bases between. This CDR3 spans 11 amino acids. The DNA of the CDR3 is TGTGCCAGCAGCTTAAATGAAAAACTGTTTTTT. It specifies CASSLNEKLFF. Variable domain in full (rest from reference TRBV28 and TRBJ1-4): DVKVTQSSRYLVKRTGEKVFLECVQDMDHENMFWYRQDPGLGLRLIYFSYDVKMKEKGDIPEGYSVSREKKERFSLILESASTNQTSMYLCASSLNEKLFFGSGTQLSVL.

This chain joins TRBV2 and TRBJ2-1; 11 bases are shared with TRBD1. Per germline, CDR1 SNHLY and CDR2 FYNNEI. V shed 5 bases, J shed 2 bases, and the junction held 2 bases outside the gene matches. The CDR3 spans 15 residues. CDR3 bases: TGTGCCAGCAGTCCGGACAGGGGGCCCTACAATGAGCAGTTCTTC. Protein product: CASSPDRGPYNEQFF.

The rearrangement uses TRBV5-4 and TRBJ1-1, with D maybe TRBD1 (6 bases). Trimming left V 0 bases short and J 11 bases short, with 11 bases between. This CDR3 has 12 amino acids. Germline V gene sequence: CDR1 SGHNT, CDR2 YYREEE (reference sequence). CDR3 DNA: TGTGCCAGCAGCTTGGAGGGGGTTCCGGCTTTCTTT. It is translated as CASSLEGVPAFF.

The chain links TRBV19 to TRBJ2-7, with 7 bases fitting TRBD2. The germline V gene has CDR1 LNHDA and CDR2 SQIVND (reference sequence). This CDR3 has 13 residues. The V segment lost 6 bases and the J segment 7 bases; nucleotides outside the gene matches: 9. The CDR3 loop is CASRAGLPFEQYF. CDR3 nucleotides: TGTGCCAGTAGAGCGGGACTACCTTTTGAGCAGTACTTC.

V usage is TRBV10-3 and J usage is TRBJ1-1, with D uncertain. Germline values: CDR1 ENHRY, CDR2 SYGVKD. Trimming took off 7 bases at V and 2 bases at J, with 8 bases between the two ends. This CDR3 spans 12 amino acids. The CDR3 DNA follows: TGTGCCATCACAGACCTTAACACTGAAGCTTTCTTT. This sequence encodes CAITDLNTEAFF.